Sequencing of this T cell receptor (beta chain) was carried out in a study of immune evolution from preneoplasia to lung adenocarcinoma. The study, taken as a whole, reports: From normal lung to invasive adenocarcinoma, top clone frequencies appeared to decrease.

Looked up from germline, CDR1 is SNHLY and CDR2 is FYNNEI. The CDR3 has 15 amino acids. Trimming cost V 4 bases and J 3 bases, with 13 bases left between them. Using immunoSEQ multiplex PCR, the repertoire was profiled, and TCRdb retains in-frame clones only, with some absent. Seen here are 9,000 to 9,500 clones, 90% observed once, and the top ten hold 2.3%. Note on this clone: Its antigen remains unknown.

The sequence was obtained from a person between 65 and 79 years old with invasive lung adenocarcinoma. The specimen was FFPE invasive lung adenocarcinoma tissue. The genes are TRBV2 and TRBJ2-1, with a tentative D call TRBD1 (5 bases). The CDR3 loop is CASSVGAVVYNEQFF. CDR3 in DNA: TGTGCCAGCAGTGTAGGGGCGGTGGTCTACAATGAGCAGTTCTTC.